This T cell receptor (beta chain) originates from a study of CD8+CD57+ T cells in acquired aplastic anemia. At the level of the study: Sorted CD4+ and CD8+ cells gave an average of around 3.1 ug of DNA. Study-wide points: The same twenty-nine CD8+ CDR3 sequences occurred in patients and in controls.

V shed 6 bases, J shed 4 bases, and the junction held 5 bases outside the gene matches. The CDR3 is 12 amino acids. Germline loops: CDR1 DFQATT, CDR2 SNEGSKA (reference sequence). The use of genomic DNA as template underpinned the TCR beta VDJ and CDR3 profiling. TCRdb re-called the reads with MiXCR, one entry per CDR3 protein. The sample has fewer than 200,000 distinct CDR3 sequences; 65% to 75% are singletons. In patients chosen for sequencing, flow cytometry had shown CD8+CD57+ cell expansion. There were no patients without severe acquired aplastic anemia. Prior therapy had not been administered to any patient at the time of blood sampling. This clonotype showed up just once. Its antigen is undetermined.

This TCR came from a human donor with aplastic anemia. J is TRBJ1-1 and V is TRBV20-1, with 7 bases fitting TRBD1. Sequencing was performed on sorted CD4+, CD8+, or CD8+CD57+ T cells (not recorded which) from PBMCs. The CDR3 loop is CSAPGGLTEAFF. CDR3 bases: TGCAGTGCCCCAGGGGGTCTCACTGAAGCTTTCTTT.